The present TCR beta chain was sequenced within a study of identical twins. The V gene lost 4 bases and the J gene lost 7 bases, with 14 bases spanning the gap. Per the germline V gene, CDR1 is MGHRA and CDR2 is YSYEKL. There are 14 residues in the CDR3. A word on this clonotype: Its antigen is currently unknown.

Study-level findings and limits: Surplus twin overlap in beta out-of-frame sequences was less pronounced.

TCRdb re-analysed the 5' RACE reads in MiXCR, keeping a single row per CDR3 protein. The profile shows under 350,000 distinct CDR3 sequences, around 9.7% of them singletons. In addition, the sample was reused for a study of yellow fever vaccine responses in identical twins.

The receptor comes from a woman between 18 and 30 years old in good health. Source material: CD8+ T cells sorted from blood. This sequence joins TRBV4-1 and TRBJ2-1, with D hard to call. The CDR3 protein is CASSPEKGWNEQFF. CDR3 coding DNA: TGCGCCAGCAGCCCAGAAAAGGGTTGGAATGAGCAGTTCTTC.